The clone carrying this T cell receptor (beta chain) appeared a single time. Its antigen is currently unknown. This record comes from a study of cytomegalovirus exposure and HLA in healthy donors. Study-wide background: The Caucasian-associated ancestry cluster held over 80% of under 450 genotyped donors.

Study conclusions and caveats: Later analysis showed TCR association rates varying by HLA locus, highest for DRB1 and lowest for HLA-C. A later analysis reported that several of the most significant clusters appeared to be linked to common viral pathogens, among them Epstein-Barr virus. The authors enumerated roughly 160 TCR beta chains as linked to cytomegalovirus.

V dropped 0 bases and J dropped 3 bases, with 10 bases sitting between them. The CDR3 is made up of 15 amino acids. In germline, CDR1 is SGHDT, CDR2 YYEEEE. The PCR made use of 60 Vbeta and 13 Jbeta primers. Produced via immunoSEQ multiplex PCR; TCRdb's table is partial and in-frame only. The data contain about 200,000 clones, 79% of them singletons. The TCR was taken from a girl aged 5 to 17 in good health and CMV-seropositive. The rearrangement links TRBV5-6 to TRBJ2-1; TRBD1 might be the D (5 bases). Material for sequencing was PBMCs. The CDR3 region has the DNA TGTGCCAGCAGCTTGGAGGGGCGTAACTACAATGAGCAGTTCTTC. This sequence encodes CASSLEGRNYNEQFF.